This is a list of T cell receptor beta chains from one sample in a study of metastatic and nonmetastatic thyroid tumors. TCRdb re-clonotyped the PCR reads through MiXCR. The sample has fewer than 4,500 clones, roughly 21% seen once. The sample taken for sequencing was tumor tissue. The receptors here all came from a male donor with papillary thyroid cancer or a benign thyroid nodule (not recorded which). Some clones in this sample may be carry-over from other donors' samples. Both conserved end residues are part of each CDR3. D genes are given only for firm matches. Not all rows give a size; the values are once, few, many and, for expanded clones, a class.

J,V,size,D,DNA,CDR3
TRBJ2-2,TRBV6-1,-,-,TGTGCCAGCGGCCCGGATCCACTCGCTACAGACACCGGGGAGCTGTTTTTT,CASGPDPLATDTGELFF
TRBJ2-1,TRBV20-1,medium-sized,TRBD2,TGCAGTGCCACGGGGGCTAGCGGGAGCAGGGCTGAGCAGTTCTTC,CSATGASGSRAEQFF
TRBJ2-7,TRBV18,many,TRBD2,TGTGCCAGCTCCCACGGGGGCGGGACTAGCTATGACGAGCAGTACTTC,CASSHGGGTSYDEQYF
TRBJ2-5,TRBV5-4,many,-,TGTGCCAGCAGCTTGGGTAGGGACGGGACCCAGTACTTC,CASSLGRDGTQYF
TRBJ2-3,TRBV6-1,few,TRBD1,TGTGCCAGCAGATCACAGGGGGCTAGCACAGATACGCAGTATTTT,CASRSQGASTDTQYF
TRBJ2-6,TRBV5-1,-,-,TGCGCCAGCAGCCCTGTGCAGGGGACGGGGGCCAACGTCCTGACTTTC,CASSPVQGTGANVLTF
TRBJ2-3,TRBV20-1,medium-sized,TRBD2,TGCAGTGCTCCGGGACTAGCGGGAGGCCCCAGAAATACGCAGTATTTT,CSAPGLAGGPRNTQYF
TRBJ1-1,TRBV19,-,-,TGTGCCAGTACGTTCTGGGGTAACACTGAAGCTTTCTTT,CASTFWGNTEAFF
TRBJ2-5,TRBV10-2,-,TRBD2,TGCGCCAGCAGTCAGCGGGGCTCCCAAGAGAACAAGTACTTC,CASSQRGSQENKYF
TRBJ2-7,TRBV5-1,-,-,TGCGCCAGCAGCCCACCAGAGAGTACCTACGAGCAGTACTTC,CASSPPESTYEQYF
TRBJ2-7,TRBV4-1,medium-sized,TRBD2,TGCGCCAGCAGCCAAGATCTAGCGGGAGCCTACGAGCAGTACTTC,CASSQDLAGAYEQYF
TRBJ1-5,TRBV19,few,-,TGTGCCATAAAGGGCCAGAGAGATCAGCCCCAGCATTTT,CAIKGQRDQPQHF
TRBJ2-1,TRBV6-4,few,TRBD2,TGTGCCAGCAGCAGGGCGGGAGAGTACAATGAGCAGTTCTTC,CASSRAGEYNEQFF
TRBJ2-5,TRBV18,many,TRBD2,TGTGCCAGCTCACCCCTCCCGGCGGGGGGAGAGACCCAGTACTTC,CASSPLPAGGETQYF
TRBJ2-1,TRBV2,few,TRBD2,TGTGCCAGCACCCTGACTAGCGGGAGCCTAGATGAGCAGTTCTTC,CASTLTSGSLDEQFF
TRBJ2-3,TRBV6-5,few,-,TGTGCCAGCAGTTACAACGGGGGGCTGCAAGATACGCAGTATTTT,CASSYNGGLQDTQYF
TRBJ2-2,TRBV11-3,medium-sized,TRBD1,TGTGCCAGCCGGCGACAGGGGGCCACCGGGGAGCTGTTTTTT,CASRRQGATGELFF
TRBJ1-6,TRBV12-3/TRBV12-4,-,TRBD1,TGTGCCAGCAGTTGGACAGGGTATTCACCCCTCCACTTT,CASSWTGYSPLHF
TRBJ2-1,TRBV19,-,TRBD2,TGTGCCAGTAGTATAGGTAGCGGGATGGGAATCTACAATGAGCAGTTCTTC,CASSIGSGMGIYNEQFF
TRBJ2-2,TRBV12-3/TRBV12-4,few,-,TGTGCCAGCATTTTGAGTAGCGGTAACACTGGGGAGCTGTTTTTT,CASILSSGNTGELFF
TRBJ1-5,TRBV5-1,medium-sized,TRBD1,TGCGCCAGCAGCTCGCAGGGGGCTTGGAATCAGCCCCAGCATTTT,CASSSQGAWNQPQHF
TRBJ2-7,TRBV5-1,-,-,TGCGCCAGCAGCTTGAATGGGGAACCCTACGAGCAGTACTTC,CASSLNGEPYEQYF